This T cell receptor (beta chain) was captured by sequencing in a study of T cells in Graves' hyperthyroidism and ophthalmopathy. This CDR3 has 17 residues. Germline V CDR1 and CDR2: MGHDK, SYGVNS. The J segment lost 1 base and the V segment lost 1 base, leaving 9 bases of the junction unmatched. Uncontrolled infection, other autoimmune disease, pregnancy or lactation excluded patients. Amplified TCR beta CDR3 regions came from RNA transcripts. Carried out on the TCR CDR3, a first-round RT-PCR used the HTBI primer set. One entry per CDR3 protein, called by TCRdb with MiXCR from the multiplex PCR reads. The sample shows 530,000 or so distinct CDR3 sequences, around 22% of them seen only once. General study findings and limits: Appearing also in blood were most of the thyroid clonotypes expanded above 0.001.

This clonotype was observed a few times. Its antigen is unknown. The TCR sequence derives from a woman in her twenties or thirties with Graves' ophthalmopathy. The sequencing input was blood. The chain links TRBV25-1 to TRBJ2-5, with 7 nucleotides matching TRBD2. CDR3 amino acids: CASSELGGGALQETQYF. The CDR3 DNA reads TGTGCCAGCAGTGAATTGGGCGGGGGAGCCCTCCAAGAGACCCAGTACTTC. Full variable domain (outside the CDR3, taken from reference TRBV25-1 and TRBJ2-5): EADIYQTPRYLVIGTGKKITLECSQTMGHDKMYWYQQDPGMELHLIHYSYGVNSTEKGDLSSESTVSRIRTEHFPLTLESARPSHTSQYLCASSELGGGALQETQYFGPGTRLLVL.